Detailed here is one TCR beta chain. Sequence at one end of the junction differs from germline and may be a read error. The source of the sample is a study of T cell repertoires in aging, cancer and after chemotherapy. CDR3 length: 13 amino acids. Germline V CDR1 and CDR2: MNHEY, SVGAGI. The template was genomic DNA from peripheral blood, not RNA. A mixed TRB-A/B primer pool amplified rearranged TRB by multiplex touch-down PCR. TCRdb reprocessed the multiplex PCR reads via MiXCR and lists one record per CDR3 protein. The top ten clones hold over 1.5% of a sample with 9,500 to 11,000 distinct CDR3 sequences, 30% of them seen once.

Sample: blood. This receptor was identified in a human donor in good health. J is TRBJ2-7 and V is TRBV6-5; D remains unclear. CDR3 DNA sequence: TGTGTCAGCAGTTCACTCGCCGCTGGAGAGCAGTACTTC. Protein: CVSSSLAAGEQYF.